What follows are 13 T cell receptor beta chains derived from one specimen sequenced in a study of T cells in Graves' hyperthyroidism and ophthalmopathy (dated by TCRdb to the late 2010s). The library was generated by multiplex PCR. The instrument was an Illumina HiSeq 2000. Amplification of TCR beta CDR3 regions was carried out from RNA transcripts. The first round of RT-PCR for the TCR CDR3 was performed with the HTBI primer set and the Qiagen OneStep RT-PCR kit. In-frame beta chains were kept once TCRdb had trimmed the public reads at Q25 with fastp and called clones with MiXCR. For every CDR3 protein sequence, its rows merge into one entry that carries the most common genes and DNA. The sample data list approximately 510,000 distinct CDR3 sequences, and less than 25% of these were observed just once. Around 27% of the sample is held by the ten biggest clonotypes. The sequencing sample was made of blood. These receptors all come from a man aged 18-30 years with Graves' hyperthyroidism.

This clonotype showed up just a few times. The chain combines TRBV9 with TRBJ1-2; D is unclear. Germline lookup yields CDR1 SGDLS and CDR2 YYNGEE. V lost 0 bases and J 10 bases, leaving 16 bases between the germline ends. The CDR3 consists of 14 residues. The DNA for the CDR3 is TGTGCCAGCAGCGTAGTTGGCCGGACCCCCTCCTACACCTTC. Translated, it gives CASSVVGRTPSYTF.

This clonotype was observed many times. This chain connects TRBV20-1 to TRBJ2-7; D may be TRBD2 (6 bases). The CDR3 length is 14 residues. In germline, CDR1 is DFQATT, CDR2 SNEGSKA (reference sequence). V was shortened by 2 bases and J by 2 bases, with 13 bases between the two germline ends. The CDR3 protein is CSARREVDPYEQYF. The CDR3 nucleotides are TGCAGTGCTAGAAGGGAGGTCGACCCCTACGAGCAGTACTTC.

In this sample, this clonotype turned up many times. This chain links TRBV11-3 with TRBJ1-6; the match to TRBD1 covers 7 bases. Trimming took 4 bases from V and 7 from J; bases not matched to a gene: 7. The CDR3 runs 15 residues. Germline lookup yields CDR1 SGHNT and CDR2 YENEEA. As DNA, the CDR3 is TGTGCCAGCAGCTCCCGACAGGGAAGGAATTCACCCCTCCACTTT. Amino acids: CASSSRQGRNSPLHF. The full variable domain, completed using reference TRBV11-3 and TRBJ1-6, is EAGVVQSPRYKIIEKKQPVAFWCNPISGHNTLYWYLQNLGQGPELLIRYENEEAVDDSQLPKDRFSAERLKGVDSTLKIQPAELGDSAVYLCASSSRQGRNSPLHFGNGTRLTVT.

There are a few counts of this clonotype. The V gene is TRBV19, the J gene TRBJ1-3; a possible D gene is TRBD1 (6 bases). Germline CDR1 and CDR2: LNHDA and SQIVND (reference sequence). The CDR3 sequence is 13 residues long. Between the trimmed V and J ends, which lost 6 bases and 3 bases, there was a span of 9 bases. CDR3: CASRQGFGNTIYF. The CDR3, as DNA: TGTGCCAGTAGACAGGGATTTGGAAACACCATATATTTT. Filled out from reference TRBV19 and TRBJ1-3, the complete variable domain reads DGGITQSPKYLFRKEGQNVTLSCEQNLNHDAMYWYRQDPGQGLRLIYYSQIVNDFQKGDIAEGYSVSREKKESFPLTVTSAQKNPTAFYLCASRQGFGNTIYFGEGSWLTVV.

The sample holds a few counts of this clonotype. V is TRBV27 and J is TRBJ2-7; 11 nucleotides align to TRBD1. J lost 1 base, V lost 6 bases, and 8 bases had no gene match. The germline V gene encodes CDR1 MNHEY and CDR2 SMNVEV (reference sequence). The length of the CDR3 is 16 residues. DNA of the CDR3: TGTGCCAGCAGGGACAGGGGGCTGTCTTCTTCCTACGAGCAGTACTTC. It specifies CASRDRGLSSSYEQYF.

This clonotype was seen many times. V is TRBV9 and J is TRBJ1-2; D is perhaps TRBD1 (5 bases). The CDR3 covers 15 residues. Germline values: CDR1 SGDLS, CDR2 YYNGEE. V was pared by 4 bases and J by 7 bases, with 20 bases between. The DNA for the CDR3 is TGTGCCAGCAGCCCCCGTCGGAGGGACCCGAGTGGCTACACCTTC. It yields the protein CASSPRRRDPSGYTF.

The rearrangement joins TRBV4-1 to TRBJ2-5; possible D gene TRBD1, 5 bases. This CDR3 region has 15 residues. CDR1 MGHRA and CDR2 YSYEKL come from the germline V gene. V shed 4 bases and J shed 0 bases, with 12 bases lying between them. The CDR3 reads CASSPSGHDQETQYF. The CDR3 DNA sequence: TGCGCCAGCAGCCCCTCCGGACACGACCAAGAGACCCAGTACTTC.

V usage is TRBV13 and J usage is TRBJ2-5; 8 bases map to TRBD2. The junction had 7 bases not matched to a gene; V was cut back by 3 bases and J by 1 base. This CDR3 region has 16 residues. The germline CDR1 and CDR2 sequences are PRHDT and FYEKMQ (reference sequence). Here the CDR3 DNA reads TGTGCCAGCAGCTTGGACCAAACTAGCGGCCAAGAGACCCAGTACTTC. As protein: CASSLDQTSGQETQYF.

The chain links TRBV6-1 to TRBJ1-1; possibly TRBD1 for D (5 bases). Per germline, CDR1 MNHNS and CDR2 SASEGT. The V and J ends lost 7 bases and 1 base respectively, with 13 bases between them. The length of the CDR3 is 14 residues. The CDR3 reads CASNPTASNTEAFF. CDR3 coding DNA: TGTGCCAGCAACCCGACAGCATCGAACACTGAAGCTTTCTTT.

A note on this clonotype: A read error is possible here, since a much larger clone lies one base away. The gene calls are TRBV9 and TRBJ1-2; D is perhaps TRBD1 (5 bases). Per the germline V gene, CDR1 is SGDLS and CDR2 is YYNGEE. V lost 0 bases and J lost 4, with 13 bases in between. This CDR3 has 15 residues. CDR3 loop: CASSVGDPPSYGYTF. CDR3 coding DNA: TGTGCCAGCAGCGTAGGGGACCCTCCCTCCTATGGCTACACCTTC. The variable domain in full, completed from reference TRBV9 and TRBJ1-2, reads DSGVTQTPKHLITATGQRVTLRCSPRSGDLSVYWYQQSLDQGLQFLIQYYNGEERAKGNILERFSAQQFPDLHSELNLSSLELGDSALYFCASSVGDPPSYGYTFGSGTRLTVV.

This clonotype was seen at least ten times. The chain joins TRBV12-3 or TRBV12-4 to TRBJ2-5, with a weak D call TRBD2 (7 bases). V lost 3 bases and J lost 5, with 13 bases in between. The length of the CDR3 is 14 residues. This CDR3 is CASSFRGALETQYF. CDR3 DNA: TGTGCCAGCAGTTTCCGGGGGGCGCTTGAGACCCAGTACTTC.

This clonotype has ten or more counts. CDR3 nucleotides: TGTGCCAGCAGGGCCGGACAGGGGATGGGGCCCCAGCATTTT. This encodes CASRAGQGMGPQHF. The chain carries TRBV6-1 and TRBJ1-5; 9 positions match TRBD1. The CDR3 runs 14 residues. Trimming removed 6 bases from V and 9 bases from J; junction bases left unmatched: 9. Germline V gives CDR1 MNHNS, CDR2 SASEGT.

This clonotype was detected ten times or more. CDR3 residues: CASSSYREGQTQYF. CDR3 coding DNA: TGTGCCAGCAGTTCGTACAGGGAGGGTCAGACCCAGTACTTC. The chain is built from TRBV27 and TRBJ2-5, with D possibly TRBD2 on 7 matching bases. The CDR3 is made up of 14 amino acids. V lost 4 bases and J lost 6, with 15 bases in between. CDR1 is MNHEY and CDR2 is SMNVEV in the germline V gene (reference sequence).